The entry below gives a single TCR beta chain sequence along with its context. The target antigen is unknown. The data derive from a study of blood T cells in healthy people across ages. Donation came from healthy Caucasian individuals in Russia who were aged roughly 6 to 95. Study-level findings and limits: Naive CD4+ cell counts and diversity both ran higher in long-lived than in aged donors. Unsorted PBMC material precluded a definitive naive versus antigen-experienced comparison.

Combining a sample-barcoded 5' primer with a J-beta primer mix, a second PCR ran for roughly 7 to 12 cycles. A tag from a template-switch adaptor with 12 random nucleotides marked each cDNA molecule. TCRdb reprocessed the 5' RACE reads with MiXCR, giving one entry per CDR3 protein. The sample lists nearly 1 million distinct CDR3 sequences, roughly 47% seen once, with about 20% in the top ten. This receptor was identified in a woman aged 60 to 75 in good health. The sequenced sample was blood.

The CDR3 sequence: CATSRGGGDNYNEQFF. CDR3 nucleotides: TGTGCCACCAGCAGAGGGGGGGGGGACAACTACAATGAGCAGTTCTTC. The genes are TRBV15 and TRBJ2-1; tentative D call: TRBD2 (7 bases). The length of the CDR3 is 16 residues. CDR1 LNHNV and CDR2 YYDKDF come from the germline V gene (reference sequence). The germline V and J ends were trimmed by 1 base and 3 bases, with 13 bases remaining between them.